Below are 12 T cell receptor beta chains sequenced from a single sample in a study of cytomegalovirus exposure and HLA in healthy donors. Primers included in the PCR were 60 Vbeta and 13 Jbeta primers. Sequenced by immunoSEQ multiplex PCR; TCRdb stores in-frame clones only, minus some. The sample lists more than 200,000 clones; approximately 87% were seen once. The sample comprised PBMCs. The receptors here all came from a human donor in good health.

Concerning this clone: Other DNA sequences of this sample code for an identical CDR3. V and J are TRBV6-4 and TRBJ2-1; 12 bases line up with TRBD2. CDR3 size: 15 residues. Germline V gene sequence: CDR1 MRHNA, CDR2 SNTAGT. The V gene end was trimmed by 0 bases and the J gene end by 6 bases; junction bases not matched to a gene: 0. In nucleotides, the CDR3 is TGTGCCAGCAGTGACTCGACTAGCGGGAGCAATGAGCAGTTCTTC. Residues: CASSDSTSGSNEQFF.

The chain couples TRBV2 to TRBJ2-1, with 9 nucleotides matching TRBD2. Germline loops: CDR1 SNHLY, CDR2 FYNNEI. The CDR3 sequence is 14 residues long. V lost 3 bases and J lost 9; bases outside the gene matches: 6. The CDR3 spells CASSESGRSSEQFF. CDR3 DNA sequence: TGTGCCAGCAGTGAGAGCGGGAGGTCTAGTGAGCAGTTCTTC.

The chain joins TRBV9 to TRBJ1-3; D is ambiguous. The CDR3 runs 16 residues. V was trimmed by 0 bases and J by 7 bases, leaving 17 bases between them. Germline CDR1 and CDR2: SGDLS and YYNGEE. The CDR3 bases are TGTGCCAGCAGCGTAGCTGAGGGTGCAAAAGGGAACACCATATATTTT. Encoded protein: CASSVAEGAKGNTIYF.

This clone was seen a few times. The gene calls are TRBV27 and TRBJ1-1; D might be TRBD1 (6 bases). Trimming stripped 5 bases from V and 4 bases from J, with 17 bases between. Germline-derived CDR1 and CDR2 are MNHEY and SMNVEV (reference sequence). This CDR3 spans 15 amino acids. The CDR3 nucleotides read TGTGCCAGCAGTCAACGTGGGAGGGGGGGCACTGAAGCTTTCTTT. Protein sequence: CASSQRGRGGTEAFF.

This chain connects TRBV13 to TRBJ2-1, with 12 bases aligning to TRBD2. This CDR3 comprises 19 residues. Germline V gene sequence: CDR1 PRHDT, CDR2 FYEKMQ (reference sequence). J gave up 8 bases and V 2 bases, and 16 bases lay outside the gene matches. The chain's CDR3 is CASSLSRVRLAGVLDEQFF. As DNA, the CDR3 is TGTGCCAGCAGCTTAAGTCGGGTCCGACTAGCGGGAGTATTGGATGAGCAGTTCTTC. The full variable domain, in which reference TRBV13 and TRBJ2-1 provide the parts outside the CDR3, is AAGVIQSPRHLIKEKRETATLKCYPIPRHDTVYWYQQGPGQDPQFLISFYEKMQSDKGSIPDRFSAQQFSDYHSELNMSSLELGDSALYFCASSLSRVRLAGVLDEQFFGPGTRLTVL.

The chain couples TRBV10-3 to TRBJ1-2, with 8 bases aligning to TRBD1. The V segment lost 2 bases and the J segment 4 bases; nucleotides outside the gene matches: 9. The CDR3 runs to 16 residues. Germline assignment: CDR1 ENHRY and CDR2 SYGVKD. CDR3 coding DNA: TGTGCCATCAGTGAGCCGAACTCAGGGGGCCGCTATGGCTACACCTTC. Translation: CAISEPNSGGRYGYTF.

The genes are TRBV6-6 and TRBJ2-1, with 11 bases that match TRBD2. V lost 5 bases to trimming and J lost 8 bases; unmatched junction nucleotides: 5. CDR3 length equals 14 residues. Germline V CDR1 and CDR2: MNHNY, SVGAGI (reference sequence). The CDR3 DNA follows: TGTGCCAGCAGTACCGGACTAGCGGGCGATGAGCAGTTCTTC. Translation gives CASSTGLAGDEQFF.

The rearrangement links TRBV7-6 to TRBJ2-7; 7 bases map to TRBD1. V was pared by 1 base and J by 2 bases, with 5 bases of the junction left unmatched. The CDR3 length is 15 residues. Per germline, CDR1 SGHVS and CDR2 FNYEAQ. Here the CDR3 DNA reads TGTGCCAGCAGCTTAGGTCCGGGACAGACCTACGAGCAGTACTTC. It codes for CASSLGPGQTYEQYF. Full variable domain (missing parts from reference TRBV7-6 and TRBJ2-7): GAGVSQSPRYKVTKRGQDVALRCDPISGHVSLYWYRQALGQGPEFLTYFNYEAQQDKSGLPNDRFSAERPEGSISTLTIQRTEQRDSAMYRCASSLGPGQTYEQYFGPGTRLTVT.

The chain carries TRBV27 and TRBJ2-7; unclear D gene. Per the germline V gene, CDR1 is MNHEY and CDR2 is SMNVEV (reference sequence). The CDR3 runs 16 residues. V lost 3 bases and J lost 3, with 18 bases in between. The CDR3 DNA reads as TGTGCCAGCAGTTTTACCCTAGAAAGCTCCGACTACGAGCAGTACTTC. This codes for CASSFTLESSDYEQYF.

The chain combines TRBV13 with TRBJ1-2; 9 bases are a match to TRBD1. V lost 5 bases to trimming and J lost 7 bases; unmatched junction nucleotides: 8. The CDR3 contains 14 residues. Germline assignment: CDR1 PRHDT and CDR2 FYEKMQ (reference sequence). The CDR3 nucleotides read TGTGCCAGCAGCCGAAACGACAGGGGGATTGGCTACACCTTC. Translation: CASSRNDRGIGYTF.

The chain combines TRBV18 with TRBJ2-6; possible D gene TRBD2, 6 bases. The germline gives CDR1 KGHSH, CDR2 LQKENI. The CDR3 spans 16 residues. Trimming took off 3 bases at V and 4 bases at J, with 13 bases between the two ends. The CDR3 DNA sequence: TGTGCCAGCTCACCCTCGGGAGTACGAGGGGCCAACGTCCTGACTTTC. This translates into CASSPSGVRGANVLTF.

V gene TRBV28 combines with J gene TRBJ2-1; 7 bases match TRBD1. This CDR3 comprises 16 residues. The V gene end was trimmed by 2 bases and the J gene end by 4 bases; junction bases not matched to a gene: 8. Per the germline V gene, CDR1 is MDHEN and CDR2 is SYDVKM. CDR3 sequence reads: CASSLPKQGLYNEQFF. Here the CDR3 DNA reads TGTGCCAGCAGTTTACCGAAACAGGGGCTGTACAATGAGCAGTTCTTC.